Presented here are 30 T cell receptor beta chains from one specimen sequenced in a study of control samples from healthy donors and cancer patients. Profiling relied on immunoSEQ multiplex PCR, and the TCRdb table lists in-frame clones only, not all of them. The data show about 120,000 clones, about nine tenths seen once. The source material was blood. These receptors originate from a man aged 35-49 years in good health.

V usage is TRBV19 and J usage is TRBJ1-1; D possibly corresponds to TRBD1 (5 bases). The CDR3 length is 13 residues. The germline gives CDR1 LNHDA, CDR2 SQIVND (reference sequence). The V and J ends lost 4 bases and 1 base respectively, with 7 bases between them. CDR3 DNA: TGTGCCAGTAGTAGGGACGAGAACACTGAAGCTTTCTTT. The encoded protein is CASSRDENTEAFF. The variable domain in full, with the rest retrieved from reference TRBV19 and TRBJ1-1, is DGGITQSPKYLFRKEGQNVTLSCEQNLNHDAMYWYRQDPGQGLRLIYYSQIVNDFQKGDIAEGYSVSREKKESFPLTVTSAQKNPTAFYLCASSRDENTEAFFGQGTRLTVV.

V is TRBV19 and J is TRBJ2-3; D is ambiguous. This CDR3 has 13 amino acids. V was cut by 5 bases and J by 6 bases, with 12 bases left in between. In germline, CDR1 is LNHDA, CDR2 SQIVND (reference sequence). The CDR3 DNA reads TGTGCCAGTAGTCCGCGAACCCTGGATACGCAGTATTTT. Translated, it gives CASSPRTLDTQYF.

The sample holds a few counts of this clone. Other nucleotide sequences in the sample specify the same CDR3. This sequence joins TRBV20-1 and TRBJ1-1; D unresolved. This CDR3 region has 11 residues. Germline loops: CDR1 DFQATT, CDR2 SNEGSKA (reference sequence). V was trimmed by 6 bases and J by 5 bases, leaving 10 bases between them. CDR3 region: CSALKDTEAFF. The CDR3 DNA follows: TGCAGTGCCTTAAAGGATACTGAAGCTTTCTTT.

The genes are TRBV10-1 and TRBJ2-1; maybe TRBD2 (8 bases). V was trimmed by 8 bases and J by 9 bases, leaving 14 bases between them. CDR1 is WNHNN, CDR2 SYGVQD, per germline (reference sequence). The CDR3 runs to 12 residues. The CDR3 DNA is TGCGCCAGCTCGGGAGGGGGCGGTGAGCAGTTCTTC. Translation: CASSGGGGEQFF.

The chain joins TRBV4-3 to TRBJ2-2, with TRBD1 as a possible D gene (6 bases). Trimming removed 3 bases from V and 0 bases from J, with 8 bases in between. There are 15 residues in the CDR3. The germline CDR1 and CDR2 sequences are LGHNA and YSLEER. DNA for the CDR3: TGCGCCAGCAGCCAGGACAGTACGAACACCGGGGAGCTGTTTTTT. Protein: CASSQDSTNTGELFF.

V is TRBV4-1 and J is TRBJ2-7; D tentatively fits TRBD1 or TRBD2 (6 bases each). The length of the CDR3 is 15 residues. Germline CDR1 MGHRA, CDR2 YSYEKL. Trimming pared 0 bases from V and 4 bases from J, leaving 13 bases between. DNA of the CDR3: TGCGCCAGCAGCCAAGACTCCGGGGGCTTTTACGAGCAGTACTTC. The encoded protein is CASSQDSGGFYEQYF.

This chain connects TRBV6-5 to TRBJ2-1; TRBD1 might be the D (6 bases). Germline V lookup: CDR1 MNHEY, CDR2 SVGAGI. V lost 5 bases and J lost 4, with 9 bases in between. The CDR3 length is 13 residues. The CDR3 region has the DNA TGTGCCAGCAGTCTCGACAGGTACAATGAGCAGTTCTTC. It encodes CASSLDRYNEQFF.

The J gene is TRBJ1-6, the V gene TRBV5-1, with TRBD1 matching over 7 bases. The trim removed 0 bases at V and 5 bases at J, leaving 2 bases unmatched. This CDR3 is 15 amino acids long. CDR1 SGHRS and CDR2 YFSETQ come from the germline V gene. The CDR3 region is CASSLAGQNNSPLHF. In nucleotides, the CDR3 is TGCGCCAGCAGCTTGGCGGGACAGAATAATTCACCCCTCCACTTT.

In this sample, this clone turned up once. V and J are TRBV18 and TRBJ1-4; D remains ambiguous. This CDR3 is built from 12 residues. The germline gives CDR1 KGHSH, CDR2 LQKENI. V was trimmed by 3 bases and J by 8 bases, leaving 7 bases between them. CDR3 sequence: CASSPDGEKLFF. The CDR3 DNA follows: TGTGCCAGCTCACCTGATGGGGAAAAACTGTTTTTT.

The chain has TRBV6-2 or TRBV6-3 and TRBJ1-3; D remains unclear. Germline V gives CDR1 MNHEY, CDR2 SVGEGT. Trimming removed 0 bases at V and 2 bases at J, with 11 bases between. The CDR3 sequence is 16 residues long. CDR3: CASSYSLAGAGNTIYF. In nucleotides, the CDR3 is TGTGCCAGCAGTTACTCGTTGGCAGGAGCTGGAAACACCATATATTTT.

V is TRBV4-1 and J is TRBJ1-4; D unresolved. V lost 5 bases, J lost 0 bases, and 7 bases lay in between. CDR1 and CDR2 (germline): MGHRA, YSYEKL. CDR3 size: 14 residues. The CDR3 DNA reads TGCGCCAGCAGCGCCGGGCCAACTAATGAAAAACTGTTTTTT. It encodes CASSAGPTNEKLFF.

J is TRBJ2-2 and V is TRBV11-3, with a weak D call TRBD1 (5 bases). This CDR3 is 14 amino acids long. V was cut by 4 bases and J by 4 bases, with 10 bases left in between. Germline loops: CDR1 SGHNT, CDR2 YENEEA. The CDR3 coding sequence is TGTGCCAGCAGCTCAGAAGGGGCCACCGGGGAGCTGTTTTTT. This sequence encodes CASSSEGATGELFF.

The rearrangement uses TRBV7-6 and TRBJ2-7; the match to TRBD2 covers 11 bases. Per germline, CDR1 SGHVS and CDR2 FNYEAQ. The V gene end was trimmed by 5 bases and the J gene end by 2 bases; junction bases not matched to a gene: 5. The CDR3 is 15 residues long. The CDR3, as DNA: TGTGCCAGCAGCCAAACTAGCGGGGGTCCCTACGAGCAGTACTTC. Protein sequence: CASSQTSGGPYEQYF.

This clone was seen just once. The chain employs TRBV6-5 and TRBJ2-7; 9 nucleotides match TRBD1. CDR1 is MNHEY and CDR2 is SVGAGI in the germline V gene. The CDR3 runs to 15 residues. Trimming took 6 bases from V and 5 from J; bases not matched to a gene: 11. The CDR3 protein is CASRLAGTGRHEQYF. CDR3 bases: TGTGCCAGCAGACTAGCCGGGACAGGGAGGCACGAGCAGTACTTC.

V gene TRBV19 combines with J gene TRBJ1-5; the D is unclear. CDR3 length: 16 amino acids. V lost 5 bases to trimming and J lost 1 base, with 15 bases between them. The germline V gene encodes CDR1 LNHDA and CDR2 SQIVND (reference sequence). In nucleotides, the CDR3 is TGTGCCAGTAGTCTAGTCGGATCTATAAGCAATCAGCCCCAGCATTTT. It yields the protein CASSLVGSISNQPQHF. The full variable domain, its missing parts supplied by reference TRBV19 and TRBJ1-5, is DGGITQSPKYLFRKEGQNVTLSCEQNLNHDAMYWYRQDPGQGLRLIYYSQIVNDFQKGDIAEGYSVSREKKESFPLTVTSAQKNPTAFYLCASSLVGSISNQPQHFGDGTRLSIL.

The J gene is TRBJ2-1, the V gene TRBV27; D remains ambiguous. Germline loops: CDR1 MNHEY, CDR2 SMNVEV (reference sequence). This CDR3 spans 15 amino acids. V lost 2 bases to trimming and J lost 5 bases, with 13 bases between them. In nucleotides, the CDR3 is TGTGCCAGCAGTTTAATACTCCAAACTGACAATGAGCAGTTCTTC. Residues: CASSLILQTDNEQFF.

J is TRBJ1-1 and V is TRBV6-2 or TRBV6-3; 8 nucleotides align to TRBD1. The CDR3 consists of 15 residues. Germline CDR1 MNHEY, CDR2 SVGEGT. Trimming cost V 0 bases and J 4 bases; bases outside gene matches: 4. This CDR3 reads CASSYSDRGGTEAFF. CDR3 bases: TGTGCCAGCAGTTACTCCGACAGGGGTGGCACTGAAGCTTTCTTT.

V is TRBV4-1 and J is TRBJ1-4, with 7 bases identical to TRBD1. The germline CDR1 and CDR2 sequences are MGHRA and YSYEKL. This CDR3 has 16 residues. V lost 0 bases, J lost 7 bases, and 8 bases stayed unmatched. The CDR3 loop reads CASSQEWRGLGEKLFF. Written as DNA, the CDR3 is TGCGCCAGCAGCCAAGAGTGGAGGGGGCTGGGTGAAAAACTGTTTTTT.

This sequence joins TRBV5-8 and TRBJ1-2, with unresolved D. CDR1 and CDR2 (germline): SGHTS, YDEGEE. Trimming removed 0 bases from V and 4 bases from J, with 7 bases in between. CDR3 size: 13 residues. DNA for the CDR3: TGTGCCAGCAGCTTGGGACTGATCTATGGCTACACCTTC. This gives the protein CASSLGLIYGYTF.

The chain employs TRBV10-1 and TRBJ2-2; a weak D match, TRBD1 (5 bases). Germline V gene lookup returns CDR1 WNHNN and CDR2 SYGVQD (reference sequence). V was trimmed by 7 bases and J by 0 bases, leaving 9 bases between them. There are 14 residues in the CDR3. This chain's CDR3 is CASNNRSNTGELFF. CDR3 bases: TGCGCCAGCAACAACAGGTCGAACACCGGGGAGCTGTTTTTT.

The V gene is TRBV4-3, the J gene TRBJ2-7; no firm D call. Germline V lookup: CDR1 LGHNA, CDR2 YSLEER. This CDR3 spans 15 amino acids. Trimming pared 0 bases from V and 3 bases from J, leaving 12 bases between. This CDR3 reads CASSQEPRAIYEQYF. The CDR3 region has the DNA TGCGCCAGCAGCCAAGAACCTCGGGCGATCTACGAGCAGTACTTC.

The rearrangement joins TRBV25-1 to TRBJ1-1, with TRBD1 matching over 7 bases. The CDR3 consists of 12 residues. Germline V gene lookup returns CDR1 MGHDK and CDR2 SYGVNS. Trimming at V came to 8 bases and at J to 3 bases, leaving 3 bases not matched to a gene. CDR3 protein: CASQQGYTEAFF. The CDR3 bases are TGTGCCAGCCAACAGGGGTACACTGAAGCTTTCTTT.

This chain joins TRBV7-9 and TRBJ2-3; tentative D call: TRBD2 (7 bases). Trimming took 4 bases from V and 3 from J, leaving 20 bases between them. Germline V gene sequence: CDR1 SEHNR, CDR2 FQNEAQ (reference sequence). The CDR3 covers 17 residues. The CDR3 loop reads CASSSGWGGDLTDTQYF. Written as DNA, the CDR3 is TGTGCCAGCAGCTCTGGGTGGGGGGGCGATTTGACAGATACGCAGTATTTT.

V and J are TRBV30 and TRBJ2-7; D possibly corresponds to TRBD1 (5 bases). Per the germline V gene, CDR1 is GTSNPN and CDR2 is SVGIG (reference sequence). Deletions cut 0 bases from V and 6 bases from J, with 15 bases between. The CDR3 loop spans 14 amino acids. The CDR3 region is CAWSVQATFGEQYF. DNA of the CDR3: TGTGCCTGGAGTGTACAGGCTACCTTCGGCGAGCAGTACTTC.

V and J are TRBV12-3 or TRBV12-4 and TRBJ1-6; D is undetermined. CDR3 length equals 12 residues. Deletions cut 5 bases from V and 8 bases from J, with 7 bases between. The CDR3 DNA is TGTGCCAGCAGTAGTACGTATTCACCCCTCCACTTT. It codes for CASSSTYSPLHF.

The CDR3 loop is CASSLGGRTEAFF. The CDR3 nucleotides are TGTGCCAGCAGCTTGGGAGGACGAACTGAAGCTTTCTTT. This chain joins TRBV5-4 and TRBJ1-1, with D uncertain. The ends were cut back, 0 bases at V and 5 bases at J, with 8 bases in the middle. This CDR3 is built from 13 residues. Germline CDR1 SGHNT, CDR2 YYREEE (reference sequence).

The CDR3 bases are TGTGCCAGCAAGAGTGCAGGGATTCCCTACGAGCAGTACTTC. Encoded protein: CASKSAGIPYEQYF. V is TRBV6-5 and J is TRBJ2-7, with D tentatively TRBD1 (5 bases). The V end was cut by 7 bases, the J end by 2 bases, with 15 bases between. The V gene's germline CDR1 is MNHEY and CDR2 SVGAGI. The CDR3 has 14 residues.

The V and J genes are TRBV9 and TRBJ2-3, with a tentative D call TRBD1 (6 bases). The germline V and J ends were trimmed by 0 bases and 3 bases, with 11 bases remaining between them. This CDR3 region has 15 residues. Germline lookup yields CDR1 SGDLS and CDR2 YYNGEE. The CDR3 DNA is TGTGCCAGCAGCGTAGAGGGCAGGGGAACAGATACGCAGTATTTT. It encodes CASSVEGRGTDTQYF. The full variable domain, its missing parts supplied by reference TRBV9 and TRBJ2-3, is DSGVTQTPKHLITATGQRVTLRCSPRSGDLSVYWYQQSLDQGLQFLIQYYNGEERAKGNILERFSAQQFPDLHSELNLSSLELGDSALYFCASSVEGRGTDTQYFGPGTRLTVL.

The CDR3 protein is CASTRGQGYEQYF. As DNA, the CDR3 is TGTGCCAGCACCAGGGGACAGGGTTACGAGCAGTACTTC. This sequence joins TRBV2 and TRBJ2-7, with 9 bases identical to TRBD1. Trimming cost V 7 bases and J 4 bases; bases outside gene matches: 5. This CDR3 region has 13 residues. Germline V lookup: CDR1 SNHLY, CDR2 FYNNEI.

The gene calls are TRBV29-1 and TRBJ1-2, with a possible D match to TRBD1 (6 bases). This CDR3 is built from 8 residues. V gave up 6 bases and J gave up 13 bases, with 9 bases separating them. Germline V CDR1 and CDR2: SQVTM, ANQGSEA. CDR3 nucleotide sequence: TGCAGCGTGGGGGCCTTCACCTTC. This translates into CSVGAFTF.